This TCR beta chain was recovered during a study of blood T cell repertoires in COVID-19. TCRdb's copy holds only in-frame clones and misses some; the assay was immunoSEQ multiplex PCR. The sample includes some 240,000 clones, approximately 88% of them seen just once. This clonotype was obtained from a woman in her 70s with COVID-19, enrolled during active disease. The sample comprised peripheral blood.

CDR3 sequence: CASTPTGDGGYTF. CDR3 nucleotides: TGTGCCAGCACACCAACAGGGGATGGGGGCTACACCTTC. This chain joins TRBV11-3 and TRBJ1-2; 7 positions agree with TRBD1. From germline, CDR1 is SGHNT and CDR2 YENEEA. The trim removed 7 bases at V and 8 bases at J, leaving 10 bases unmatched. The length of the CDR3 is 13 residues.